This T cell receptor beta chain was recovered during a study of hypomethylating agent response in myelodysplastic syndrome. The protocol was immunoSEQ multiplex PCR, while the TCRdb copy is restricted to in-frame clones and leaves out a portion. The sample lists thousands of clones; less than 85% were seen once. The CDR3 extends over 16 amino acids. CDR1 is WSHSY and CDR2 is SAAADI in the germline V gene. V was trimmed by 0 bases and J by 4 bases, leaving 15 bases between them. Sequencing was performed on bone marrow, taken before or after starting hypomethylating agent treatment for myelodysplastic syndrome (not recorded which). The chain recombines TRBV10-2 with TRBJ1-2, with D hard to call. The receptor was isolated from a human donor with myelodysplastic syndrome. As DNA, the CDR3 is TGCGCCAGCAGTGAGTCGGCGGCTCCAACTTCCTATGGCTACACCTTC. Translation: CASSESAAPTSYGYTF.